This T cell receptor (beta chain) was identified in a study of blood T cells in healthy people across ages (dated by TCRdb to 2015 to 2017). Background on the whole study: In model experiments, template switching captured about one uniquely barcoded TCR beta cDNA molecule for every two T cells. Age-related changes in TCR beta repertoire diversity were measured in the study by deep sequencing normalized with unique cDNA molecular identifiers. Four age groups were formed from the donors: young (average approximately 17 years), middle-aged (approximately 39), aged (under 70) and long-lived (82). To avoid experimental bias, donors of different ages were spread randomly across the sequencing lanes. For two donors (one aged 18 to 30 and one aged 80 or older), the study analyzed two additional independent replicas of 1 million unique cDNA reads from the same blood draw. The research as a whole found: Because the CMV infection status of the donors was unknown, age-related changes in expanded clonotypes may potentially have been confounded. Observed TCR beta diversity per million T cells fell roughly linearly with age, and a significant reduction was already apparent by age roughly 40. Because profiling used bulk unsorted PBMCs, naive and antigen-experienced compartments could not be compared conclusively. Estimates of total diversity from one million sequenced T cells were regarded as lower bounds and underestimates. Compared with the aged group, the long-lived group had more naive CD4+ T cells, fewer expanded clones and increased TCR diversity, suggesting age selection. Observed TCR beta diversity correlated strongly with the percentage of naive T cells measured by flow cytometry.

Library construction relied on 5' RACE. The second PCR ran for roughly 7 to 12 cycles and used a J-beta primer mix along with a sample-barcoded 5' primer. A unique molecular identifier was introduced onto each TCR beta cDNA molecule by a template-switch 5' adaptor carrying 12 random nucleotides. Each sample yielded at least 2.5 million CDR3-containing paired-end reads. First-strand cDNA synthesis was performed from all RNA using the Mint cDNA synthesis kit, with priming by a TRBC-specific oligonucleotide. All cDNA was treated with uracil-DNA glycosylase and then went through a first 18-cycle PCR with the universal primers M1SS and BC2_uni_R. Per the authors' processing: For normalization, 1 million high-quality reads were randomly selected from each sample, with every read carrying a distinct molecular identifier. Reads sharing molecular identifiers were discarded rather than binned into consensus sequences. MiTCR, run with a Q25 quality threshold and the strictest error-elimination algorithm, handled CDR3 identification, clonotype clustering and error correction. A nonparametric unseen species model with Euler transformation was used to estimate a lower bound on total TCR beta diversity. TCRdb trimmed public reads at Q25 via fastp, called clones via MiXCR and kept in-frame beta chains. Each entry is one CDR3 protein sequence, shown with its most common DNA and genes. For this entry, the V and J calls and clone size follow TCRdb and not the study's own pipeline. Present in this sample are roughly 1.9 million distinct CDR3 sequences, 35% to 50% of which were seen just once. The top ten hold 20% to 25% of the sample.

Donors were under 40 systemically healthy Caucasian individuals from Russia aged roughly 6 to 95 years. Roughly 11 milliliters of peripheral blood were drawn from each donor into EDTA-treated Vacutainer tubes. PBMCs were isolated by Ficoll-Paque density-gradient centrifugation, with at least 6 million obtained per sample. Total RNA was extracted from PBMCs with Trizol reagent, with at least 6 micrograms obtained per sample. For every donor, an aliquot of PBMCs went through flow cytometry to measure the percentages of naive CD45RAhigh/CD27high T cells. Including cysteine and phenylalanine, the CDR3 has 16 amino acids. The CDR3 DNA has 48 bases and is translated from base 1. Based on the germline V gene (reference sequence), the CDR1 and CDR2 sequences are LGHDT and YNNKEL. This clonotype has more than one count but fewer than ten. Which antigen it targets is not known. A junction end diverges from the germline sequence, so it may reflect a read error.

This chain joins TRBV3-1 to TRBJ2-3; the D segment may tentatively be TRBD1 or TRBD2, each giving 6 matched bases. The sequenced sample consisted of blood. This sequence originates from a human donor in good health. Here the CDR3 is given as CASSQLAPGATDTRYF. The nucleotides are TGTGCCAGCAGCCAGCTAGCCCCGGGGGCCACAGATACGCGGTATTTT.